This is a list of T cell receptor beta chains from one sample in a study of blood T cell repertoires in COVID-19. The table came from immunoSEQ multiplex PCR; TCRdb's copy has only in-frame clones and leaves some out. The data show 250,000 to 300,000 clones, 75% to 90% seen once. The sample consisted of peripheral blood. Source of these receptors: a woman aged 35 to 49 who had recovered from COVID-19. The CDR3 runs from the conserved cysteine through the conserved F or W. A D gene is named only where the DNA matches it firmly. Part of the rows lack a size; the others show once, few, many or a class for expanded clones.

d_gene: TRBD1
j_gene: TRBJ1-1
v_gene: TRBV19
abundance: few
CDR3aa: CASREDRANTEAFF
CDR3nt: TGTGCCAGTAGGGAAGACAGGGCGAACACTGAAGCTTTCTTT

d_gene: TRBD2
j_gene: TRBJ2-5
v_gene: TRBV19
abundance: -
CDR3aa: CASSILAGQETQYF
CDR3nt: TGTGCCAGTAGTATCCTAGCGGGCCAAGAGACCCAGTACTTC

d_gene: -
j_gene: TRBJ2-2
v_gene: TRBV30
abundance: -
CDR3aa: CAWSATNTGELFF
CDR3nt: TGTGCCTGGAGTGCCACGAACACCGGGGAGCTGTTTTTT

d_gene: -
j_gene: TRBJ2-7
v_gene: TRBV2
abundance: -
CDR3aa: CASRRQSSSYEQYF
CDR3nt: TGTGCCAGCAGGAGACAGAGTAGCTCCTACGAGCAGTACTTC

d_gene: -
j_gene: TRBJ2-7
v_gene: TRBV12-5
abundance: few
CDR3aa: CASGIGVYEQYF
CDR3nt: TGTGCTAGTGGCATCGGGGTCTACGAGCAGTACTTC

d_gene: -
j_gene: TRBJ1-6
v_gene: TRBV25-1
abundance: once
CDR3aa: CASSDLPGGSPLHF
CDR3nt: TGTGCCAGCAGTGACCTCCCCGGCGGTTCACCCCTCCACTTT

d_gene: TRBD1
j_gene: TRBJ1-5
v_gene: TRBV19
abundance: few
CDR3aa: CASSIGPDRVGNQPQHF
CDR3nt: TGTGCCAGTAGTATAGGCCCGGACAGGGTCGGCAATCAGCCCCAGCATTTT

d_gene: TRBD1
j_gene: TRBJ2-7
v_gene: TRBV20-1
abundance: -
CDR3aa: CSASLNPPGQGYYEQYF
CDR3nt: TGCAGTGCTAGTCTCAATCCCCCGGGACAGGGCTACTACGAGCAGTACTTC

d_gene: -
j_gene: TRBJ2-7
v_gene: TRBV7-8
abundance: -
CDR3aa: CASSPPVIYEQYF
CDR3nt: TGTGCCAGCAGCCCCCCTGTAATCTACGAGCAGTACTTC

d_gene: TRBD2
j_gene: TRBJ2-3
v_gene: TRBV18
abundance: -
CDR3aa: CASSPRTSDDTDTQYF
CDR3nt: TGTGCCAGCTCACCGCGGACTAGCGACGACACAGATACGCAGTATTTT

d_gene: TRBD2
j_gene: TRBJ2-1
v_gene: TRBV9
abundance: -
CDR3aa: CASSVAEREWDEQFF
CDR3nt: TGTGCCAGCAGCGTAGCTGAGCGGGAGTGGGATGAGCAGTTCTTC